The T cell receptor (beta chain) described here comes from a study of Graves' ophthalmopathy and Graves' hyperthyroidism. This CDR3 comprises 15 residues. Germline V gene data show CDR1 as ENHRY and CDR2 as SYGVKD. This clonotype was counted many times. At one end, the junction sequence differs from germline, possibly due to a read error. The TCR beta CDR3 regions underwent amplification from RNA transcripts. HTBI-primed RT-PCR formed the first round, and a multiplex PCR formed the second. TCRdb re-called the multiplex PCR reads through MiXCR, storing one row per CDR3 protein. The sample shows 740,000 or so distinct CDR3 sequences, roughly two fifths of them seen only once.

Specimen: peripheral blood. This TCR came from an adult man with Graves' ophthalmopathy. The chain carries TRBV10-3 and TRBJ1-6, with no clear D. The CDR3 is CASSELKDPGSPLHF. The CDR3 nucleotides read TGTGCCAGCAGTGAGCTTAAGGACCCGGGTTCACCCCTCCACTTT.